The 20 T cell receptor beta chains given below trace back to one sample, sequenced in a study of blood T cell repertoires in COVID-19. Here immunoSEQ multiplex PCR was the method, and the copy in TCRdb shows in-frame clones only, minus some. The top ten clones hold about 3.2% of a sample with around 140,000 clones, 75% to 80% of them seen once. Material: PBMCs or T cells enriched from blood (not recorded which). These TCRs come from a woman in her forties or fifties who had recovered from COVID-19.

Here the CDR3 reads CASSHLRTENTEAFF. CDR3 DNA: TGTGCCAGCAGCCACCTTCGGACAGAGAACACTGAAGCTTTCTTT. J is TRBJ1-1 and V is TRBV3-1 (or the pseudogene TRBV3-2), with D possibly TRBD1 on 6 matching bases. The CDR3 runs to 15 residues. Per the germline V gene, CDR1 is LGHDT and CDR2 is YNNKEL (reference sequence). V was trimmed by 3 bases and J by 1 base, leaving 12 bases between them.

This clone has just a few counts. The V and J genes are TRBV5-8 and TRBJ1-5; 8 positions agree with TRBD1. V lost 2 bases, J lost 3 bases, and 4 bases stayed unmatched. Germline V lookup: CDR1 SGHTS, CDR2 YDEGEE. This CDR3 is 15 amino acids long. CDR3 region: CASSFRTGNNQPQHF. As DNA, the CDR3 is TGTGCCAGCAGCTTCAGGACAGGGAACAATCAGCCCCAGCATTTT.

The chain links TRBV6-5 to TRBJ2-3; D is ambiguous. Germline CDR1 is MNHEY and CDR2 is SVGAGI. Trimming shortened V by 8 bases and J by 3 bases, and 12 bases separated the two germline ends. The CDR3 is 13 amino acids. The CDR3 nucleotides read TGTGCCAGCGAGGCCAGATTTACAGATACGCAGTATTTT. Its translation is CASEARFTDTQYF.

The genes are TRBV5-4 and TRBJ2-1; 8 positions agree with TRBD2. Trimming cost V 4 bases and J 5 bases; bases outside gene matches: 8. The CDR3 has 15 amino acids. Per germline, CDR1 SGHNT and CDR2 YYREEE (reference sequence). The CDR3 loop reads CASSPLEREHNEQFF. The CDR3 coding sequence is TGTGCCAGCAGCCCCCTAGAGCGGGAGCACAATGAGCAGTTCTTC. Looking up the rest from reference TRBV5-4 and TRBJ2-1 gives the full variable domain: ETGVTQSPTHLIKTRGQQVTLRCSSQSGHNTVSWYQQALGQGPQFIFQYYREEENGRGNFPPRFSGLQFPNYSSELNVNALELDDSALYLCASSPLEREHNEQFFGPGTRLTVL.

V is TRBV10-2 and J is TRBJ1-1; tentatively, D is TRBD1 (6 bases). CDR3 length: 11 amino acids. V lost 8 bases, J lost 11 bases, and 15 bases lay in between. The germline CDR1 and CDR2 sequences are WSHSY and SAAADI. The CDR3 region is CASATDRTAFF. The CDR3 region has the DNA TGCGCCAGCGCCACTGACAGGACGGCTTTCTTT.

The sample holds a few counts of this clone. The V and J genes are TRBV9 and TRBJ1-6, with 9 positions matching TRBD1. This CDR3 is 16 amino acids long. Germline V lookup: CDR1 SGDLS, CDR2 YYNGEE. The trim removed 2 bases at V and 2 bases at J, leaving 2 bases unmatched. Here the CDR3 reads CASSVGDRAYNSPLHF. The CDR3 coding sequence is TGTGCCAGCAGCGTGGGGGACAGGGCCTATAATTCACCCCTCCACTTT.

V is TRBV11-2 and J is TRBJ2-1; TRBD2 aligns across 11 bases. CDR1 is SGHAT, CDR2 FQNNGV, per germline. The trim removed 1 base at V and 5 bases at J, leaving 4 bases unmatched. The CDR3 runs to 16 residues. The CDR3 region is CASSLVASGRNNEQFF. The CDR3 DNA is TGTGCCAGCAGCTTAGTCGCTAGCGGGAGGAACAATGAGCAGTTCTTC.

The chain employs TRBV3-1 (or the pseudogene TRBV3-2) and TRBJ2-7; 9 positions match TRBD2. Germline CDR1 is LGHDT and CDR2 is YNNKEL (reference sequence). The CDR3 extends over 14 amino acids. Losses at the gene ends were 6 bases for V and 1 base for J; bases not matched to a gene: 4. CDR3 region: CASRPTSGSYEQYF. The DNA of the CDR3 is TGTGCCAGCAGACCGACTAGCGGATCCTACGAGCAGTACTTC.

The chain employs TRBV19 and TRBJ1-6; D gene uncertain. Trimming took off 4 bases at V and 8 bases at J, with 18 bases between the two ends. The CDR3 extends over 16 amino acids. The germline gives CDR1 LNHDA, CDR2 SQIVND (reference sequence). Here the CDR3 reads CASSKRDLKGDSPLHF. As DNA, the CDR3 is TGTGCCAGTAGTAAACGGGATCTAAAAGGAGATTCACCCCTCCACTTT. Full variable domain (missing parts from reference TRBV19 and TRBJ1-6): DGGITQSPKYLFRKEGQNVTLSCEQNLNHDAMYWYRQDPGQGLRLIYYSQIVNDFQKGDIAEGYSVSREKKESFPLTVTSAQKNPTAFYLCASSKRDLKGDSPLHFGNGTRLTVT.

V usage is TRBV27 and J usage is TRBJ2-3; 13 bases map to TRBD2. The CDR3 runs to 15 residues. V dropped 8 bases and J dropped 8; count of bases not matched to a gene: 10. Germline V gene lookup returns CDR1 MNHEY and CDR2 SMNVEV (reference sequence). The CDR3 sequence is CASFDTSGRVGTQYF. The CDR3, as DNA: TGTGCCAGCTTTGATACTAGCGGGAGGGTCGGTACGCAGTATTTT.

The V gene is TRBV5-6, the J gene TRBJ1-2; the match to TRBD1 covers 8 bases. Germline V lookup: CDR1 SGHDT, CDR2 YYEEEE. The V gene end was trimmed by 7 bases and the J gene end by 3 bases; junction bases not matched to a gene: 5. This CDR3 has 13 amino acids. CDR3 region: CASHSGGDYGYTF. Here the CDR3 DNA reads TGTGCCAGCCATTCAGGGGGCGACTATGGCTACACCTTC.

This chain's CDR3 is CASSQDSGSNQPQHF. The CDR3 DNA follows: TGTGCCAGCAGCCAAGATTCCGGTAGCAATCAGCCCCAGCATTTT. The chain links TRBV3-1 (or the pseudogene TRBV3-2) to TRBJ1-5; D not resolved. Trimming pared 0 bases from V and 0 bases from J, leaving 6 bases between. CDR1 is LGHDT and CDR2 is YNNKEL in the germline V gene (reference sequence). The CDR3 consists of 15 residues.

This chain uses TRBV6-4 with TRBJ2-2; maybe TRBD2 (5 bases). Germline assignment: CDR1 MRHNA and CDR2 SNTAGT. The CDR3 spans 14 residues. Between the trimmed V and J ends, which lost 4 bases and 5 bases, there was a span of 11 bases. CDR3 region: CASSAGLLTGELFF. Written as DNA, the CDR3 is TGTGCCAGCAGTGCCGGACTTCTTACCGGGGAGCTGTTTTTT.

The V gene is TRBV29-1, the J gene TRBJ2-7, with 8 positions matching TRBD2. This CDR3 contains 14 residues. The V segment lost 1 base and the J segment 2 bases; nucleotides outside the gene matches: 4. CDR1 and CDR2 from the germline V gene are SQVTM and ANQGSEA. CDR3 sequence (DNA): TGCAGCGTTGAAGTGGCTAGCGGGCCCTACGAGCAGTACTTC. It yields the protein CSVEVASGPYEQYF.

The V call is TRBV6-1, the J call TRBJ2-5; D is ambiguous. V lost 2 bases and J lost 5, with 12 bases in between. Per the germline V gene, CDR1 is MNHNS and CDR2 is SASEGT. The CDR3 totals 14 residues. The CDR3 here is CASSEMVERETQYF. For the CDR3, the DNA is TGTGCCAGCAGTGAAATGGTAGAGAGGGAGACCCAGTACTTC.

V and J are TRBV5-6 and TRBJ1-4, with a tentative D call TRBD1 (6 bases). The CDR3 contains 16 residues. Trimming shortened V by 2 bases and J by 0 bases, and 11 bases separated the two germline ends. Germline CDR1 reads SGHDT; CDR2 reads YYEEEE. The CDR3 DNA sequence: TGTGCCAGCAGCTTTAGGGGGAGTGCAACTAATGAAAAACTGTTTTTT. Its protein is CASSFRGSATNEKLFF.

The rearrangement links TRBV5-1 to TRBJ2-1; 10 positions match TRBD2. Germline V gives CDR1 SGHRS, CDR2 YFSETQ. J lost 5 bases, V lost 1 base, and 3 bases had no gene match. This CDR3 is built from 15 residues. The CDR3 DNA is TGCGCCAGCAGCTTGCGAGCGGGAGGGCACAATGAGCAGTTCTTC. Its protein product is CASSLRAGGHNEQFF.

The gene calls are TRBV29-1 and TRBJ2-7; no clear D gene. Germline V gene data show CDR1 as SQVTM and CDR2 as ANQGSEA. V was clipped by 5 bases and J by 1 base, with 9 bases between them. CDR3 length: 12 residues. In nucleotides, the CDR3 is TGCAGCGTTCAGGTCAGATCCTACGAGCAGTACTTC. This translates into CSVQVRSYEQYF.

CDR3 residues: CASSLLVGGGQPQHF. In DNA, the CDR3 is TGTGCCAGCAGCTTACTGGTTGGGGGAGGGCAGCCCCAGCATTTT. The chain is built from TRBV6-5 and TRBJ1-5; D might be TRBD1 (5 bases). Germline-derived CDR1 and CDR2 are MNHEY and SVGAGI. Trimming took 6 bases from V and 7 from J, leaving 19 bases between them. The CDR3 has 15 amino acids.

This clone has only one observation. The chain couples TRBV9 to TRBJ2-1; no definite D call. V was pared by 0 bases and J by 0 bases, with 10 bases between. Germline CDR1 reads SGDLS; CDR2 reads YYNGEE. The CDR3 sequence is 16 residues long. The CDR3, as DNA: TGTGCCAGCAGCGTAGCAGGCACCCGCTCCTACAATGAGCAGTTCTTC. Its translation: CASSVAGTRSYNEQFF.